Listed below are T cell receptor beta chains from one sample, sequenced in a study of sequential checkpoint blockade in melanoma. The repertoire was sequenced with immunoSEQ multiplex PCR; TCRdb's copy has only in-frame clones and lacks some. The sample consists of about 30,000 clones, 85% to 90% of them appearing once. This specimen consisted of CD8+ T cells sorted from blood (inferred from file names), obtained from a patient given nivolumab and ipilimumab in sequence. Receptors originate from a human donor with melanoma. Both conserved end residues are part of each CDR3. The order of the fields is J gene, clone size, D gene, V gene, CDR3 protein, CDR3 DNA. A D gene is named only where the DNA matches it firmly. Clone size, where shown, is once, few, many, or a class for clones that have expanded.

j_call: TRBJ2-1
clone_size: NA
d_call: NA
v_call: TRBV4-3
cdr3_aa: CASSQNRVGSYNEQFF
cdr3_nt: TGCGCCAGCAGCCAAAACAGGGTGGGCTCCTACAATGAGCAGTTCTTC

j_call: TRBJ2-1
clone_size: NA
d_call: TRBD2
v_call: TRBV7-9
cdr3_aa: CASSLVTAGVTYNEQFF
cdr3_nt: TGTGCCAGCAGCTTAGTCACGGCGGGAGTAACCTACAATGAGCAGTTCTTC

j_call: TRBJ2-1
clone_size: NA
d_call: TRBD1
v_call: TRBV9
cdr3_aa: CASSAGGSLYNEQFF
cdr3_nt: TGTGCCAGCAGCGCAGGGGGCTCTCTCTACAATGAGCAGTTCTTC

j_call: TRBJ1-4
clone_size: NA
d_call: TRBD1
v_call: TRBV19
cdr3_aa: CASSIGTGVYEKLFF
cdr3_nt: TGTGCCAGTAGTATTGGGACAGGGGTATATGAAAAACTGTTTTTT

j_call: TRBJ2-2
clone_size: NA
d_call: NA
v_call: TRBV13
cdr3_aa: CASSQGGIGELFF
cdr3_nt: TGTGCCAGCAGCCAGGGCGGGATCGGGGAGCTGTTTTTT

j_call: TRBJ2-3
clone_size: NA
d_call: NA
v_call: TRBV7-9
cdr3_aa: CASSLAMLQTDTQYF
cdr3_nt: TGTGCCAGCAGCTTAGCTATGCTTCAGACAGATACGCAGTATTTT

j_call: TRBJ2-7
clone_size: NA
d_call: NA
v_call: TRBV27
cdr3_aa: CASWPGGTYEQYF
cdr3_nt: TGTGCCAGCTGGCCAGGGGGGACCTACGAGCAGTACTTC

j_call: TRBJ2-1
clone_size: few
d_call: TRBD2
v_call: TRBV9
cdr3_aa: CASSETSGGAVRNEQFF
cdr3_nt: TGTGCCAGCAGCGAGACTAGCGGGGGGGCGGTACGGAATGAGCAGTTCTTC

j_call: TRBJ2-1
clone_size: NA
d_call: NA
v_call: TRBV2
cdr3_aa: CASSPYGSDEQFF
cdr3_nt: TGTGCCAGCAGCCCCTATGGTAGCGATGAGCAGTTCTTC

j_call: TRBJ1-2
clone_size: NA
d_call: NA
v_call: TRBV7-2
cdr3_aa: CASSLVTGGGYTF
cdr3_nt: TGTGCCAGCAGCTTAGTGACGGGAGGTGGCTACACCTTC

j_call: TRBJ2-7
clone_size: NA
d_call: TRBD1
v_call: TRBV14
cdr3_aa: CASSQGWGPGQRSYEQYF
cdr3_nt: TGTGCCAGCAGTCAAGGATGGGGACCGGGACAGAGATCCTACGAGCAGTACTTC

j_call: TRBJ2-1
clone_size: NA
d_call: TRBD2
v_call: TRBV28
cdr3_aa: CASSLLAGSSYNEQFF
cdr3_nt: TGTGCCAGCAGTTTACTAGCGGGGAGCTCCTACAATGAGCAGTTCTTC

j_call: TRBJ1-1
clone_size: NA
d_call: NA
v_call: TRBV7-9
cdr3_aa: CASSPEGVYTEAFF
cdr3_nt: TGTGCCAGCAGCCCCGAGGGGGTGTACACTGAAGCTTTCTTT

j_call: TRBJ1-6
clone_size: NA
d_call: NA
v_call: TRBV4-2
cdr3_aa: CASSGQGHNSPLHF
cdr3_nt: TGTGCCAGCAGCGGCCAGGGTCATAATTCACCCCTCCACTTT

j_call: TRBJ2-1
clone_size: once
d_call: NA
v_call: TRBV5-1
cdr3_aa: CASSLSMQGSYNEQFF
cdr3_nt: TGCGCCAGCAGCTTGAGTATGCAGGGCTCCTACAATGAGCAGTTCTTC

j_call: TRBJ1-2
clone_size: few
d_call: TRBD1
v_call: TRBV9
cdr3_aa: CASSVDPGQAEGGYTF
cdr3_nt: TGTGCCAGCAGCGTAGACCCCGGACAGGCCGAAGGGGGCTACACCTTC

j_call: TRBJ2-1
clone_size: NA
d_call: TRBD2
v_call: TRBV18
cdr3_aa: CASSGTSYNEQFF
cdr3_nt: TGTGCCAGCTCGGGGACTAGCTACAATGAGCAGTTCTTC

j_call: TRBJ1-2
clone_size: NA
d_call: TRBD1
v_call: TRBV6-5
cdr3_aa: CASSSGQAVPWGYTF
cdr3_nt: TGTGCCAGCAGCTCGGGACAGGCCGTTCCTTGGGGCTACACCTTC

j_call: TRBJ2-7
clone_size: NA
d_call: NA
v_call: TRBV4-1
cdr3_aa: CASSQGLARLYEQYF
cdr3_nt: TGCGCCAGCAGCCAAGGTCTAGCGCGACTCTACGAGCAGTACTTC

j_call: TRBJ2-1
clone_size: NA
d_call: TRBD2
v_call: TRBV27
cdr3_aa: CASSSAGLAGPMEFF
cdr3_nt: TGTGCCAGCAGTTCCGCGGGACTAGCGGGACCGATGGAGTTCTTC

j_call: TRBJ1-1
clone_size: once
d_call: NA
v_call: TRBV5-1
cdr3_aa: CASSLVPGGNTEAFF
cdr3_nt: TGCGCCAGCAGCTTGGTCCCAGGTGGGAACACTGAAGCTTTCTTT

j_call: TRBJ2-5
clone_size: NA
d_call: TRBD1
v_call: TRBV18
cdr3_aa: CASSPRTGGETQYF
cdr3_nt: TGTGCCAGCTCACCGAGGACAGGGGGAGAGACCCAGTACTTC

j_call: TRBJ2-3
clone_size: NA
d_call: NA
v_call: TRBV19
cdr3_aa: CASSIREGITDTQYF
cdr3_nt: TGTGCCAGTAGTATCCGAGAGGGAATTACAGATACGCAGTATTTT